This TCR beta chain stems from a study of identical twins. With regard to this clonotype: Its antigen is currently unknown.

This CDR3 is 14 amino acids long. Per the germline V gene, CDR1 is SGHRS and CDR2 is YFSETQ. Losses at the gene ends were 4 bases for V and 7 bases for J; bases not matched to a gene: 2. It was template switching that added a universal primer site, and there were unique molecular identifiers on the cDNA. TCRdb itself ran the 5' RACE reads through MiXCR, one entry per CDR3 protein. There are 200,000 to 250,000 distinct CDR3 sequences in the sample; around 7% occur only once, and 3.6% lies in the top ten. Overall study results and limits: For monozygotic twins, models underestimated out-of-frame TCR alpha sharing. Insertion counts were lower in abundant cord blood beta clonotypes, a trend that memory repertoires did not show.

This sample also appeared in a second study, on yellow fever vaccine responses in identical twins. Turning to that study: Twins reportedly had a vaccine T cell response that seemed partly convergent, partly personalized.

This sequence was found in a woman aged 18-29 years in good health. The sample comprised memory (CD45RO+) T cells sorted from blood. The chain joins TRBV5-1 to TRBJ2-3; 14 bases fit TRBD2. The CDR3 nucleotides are TGCGCCAGCAGCGGGACTAGCGGGGGTTATACGCAGTATTTT. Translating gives CASSGTSGGYTQYF. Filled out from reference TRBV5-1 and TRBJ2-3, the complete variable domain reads KAGVTQTPRYLIKTRGQQVTLSCSPISGHRSVSWYQQTPGQGLQFLFEYFSETQRNKGNFPGRFSGRQFSNSRSEMNVSTLELGDSALYLCASSGTSGGYTQYFGPGTRLTVL.